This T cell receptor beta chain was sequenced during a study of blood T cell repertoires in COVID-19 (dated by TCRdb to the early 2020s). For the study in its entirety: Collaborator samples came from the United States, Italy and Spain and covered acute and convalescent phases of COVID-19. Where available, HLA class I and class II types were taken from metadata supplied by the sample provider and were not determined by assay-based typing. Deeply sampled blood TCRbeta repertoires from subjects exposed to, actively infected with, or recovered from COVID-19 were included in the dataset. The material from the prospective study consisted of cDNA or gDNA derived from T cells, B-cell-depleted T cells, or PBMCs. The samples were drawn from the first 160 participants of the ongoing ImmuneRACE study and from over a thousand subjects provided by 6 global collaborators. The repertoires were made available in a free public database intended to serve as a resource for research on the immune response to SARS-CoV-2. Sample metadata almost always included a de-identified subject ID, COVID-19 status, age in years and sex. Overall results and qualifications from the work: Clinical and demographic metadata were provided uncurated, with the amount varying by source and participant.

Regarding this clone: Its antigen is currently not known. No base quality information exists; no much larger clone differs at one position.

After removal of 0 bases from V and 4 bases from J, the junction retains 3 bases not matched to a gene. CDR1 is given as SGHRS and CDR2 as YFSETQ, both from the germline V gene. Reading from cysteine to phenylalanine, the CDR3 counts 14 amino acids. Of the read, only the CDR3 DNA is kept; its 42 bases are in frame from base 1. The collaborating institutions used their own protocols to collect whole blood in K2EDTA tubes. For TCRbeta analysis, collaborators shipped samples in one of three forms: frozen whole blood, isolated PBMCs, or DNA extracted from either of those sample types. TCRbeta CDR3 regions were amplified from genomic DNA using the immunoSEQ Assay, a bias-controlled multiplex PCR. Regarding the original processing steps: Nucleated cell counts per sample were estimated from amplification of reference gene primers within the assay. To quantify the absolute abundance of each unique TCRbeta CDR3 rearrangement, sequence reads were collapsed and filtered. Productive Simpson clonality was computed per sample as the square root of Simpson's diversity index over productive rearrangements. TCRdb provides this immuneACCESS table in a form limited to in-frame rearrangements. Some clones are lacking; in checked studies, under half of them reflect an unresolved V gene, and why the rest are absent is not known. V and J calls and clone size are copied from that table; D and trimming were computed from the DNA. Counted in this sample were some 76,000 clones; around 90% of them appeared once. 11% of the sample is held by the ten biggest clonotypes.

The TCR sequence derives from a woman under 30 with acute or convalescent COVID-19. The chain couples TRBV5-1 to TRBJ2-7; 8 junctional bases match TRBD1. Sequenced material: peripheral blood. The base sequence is TGCGCCAGCAGCTTGGTTGGACAGGGTTACGAGCAGTACTTC. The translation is CASSLVGQGYEQYF.